This T cell receptor (beta chain) stems from a study of CD8+ T cells in alopecia areata. Study findings and constraints: Across lesional scalp, and particularly alopecia totalis/universalis, clonality surpassed that of normal scalp.

It was cDNA, reverse transcribed from extracted RNA, that served as the sequencing template. Generated by immunoSEQ multiplex PCR, the TCRdb table keeps only in-frame clones and is missing some. Of about 170,000 clones listed, about 70% are singletons. This clone was seen once. Its target is unknown. This CDR3 region has 13 residues. Trimming took off 7 bases at V and 1 base at J, with 10 bases between the two ends. Looked up from germline, CDR1 is MNHEY and CDR2 is SVGAGI. The gene calls are TRBV6-5 and TRBJ1-1; D gene unclear. This TCR was recovered from a human donor with alopecia areata. This sample comprised CD8+ T cells sorted from blood, obtained at week 0. CDR3 sequence (DNA): TGTGCCAGCACCCTCGGGCCGAACACTGAAGCTTTCTTT. Its translation is CASTLGPNTEAFF.